A selection of T cell receptor beta chains follows, all from one sample in a study of T cell changes during pregnancy in multiple sclerosis. Some clones are missing from TCRdb's copy, which holds only in-frame ones; the method was immunoSEQ multiplex PCR. Of approximately 40,000 clones in the sample, more than 90% were seen once. Sequencing was performed on CD8+ T cells from peripheral blood mononuclear cells, taken after pregnancy. The receptors were sampled from a female donor with multiple sclerosis, enrolled in a pregnancy study. Each CDR3 is given with its conserved first and last residue. D genes are given only for firm matches. Rows may omit the clone size; those that give it use once, few, many or a size class.

j_call v_call d_call clone_size cdr3_nt cdr3_aa
TRBJ2-1 TRBV15 NA NA TGTGCCACCAGCATGCTTGGGGCGGTTGGGCCGTTCTTC CATSMLGAVGPFF
TRBJ2-2 TRBV10-1 NA NA TGCGCCAGCAGTGGAAGCGCGGACACCGGGGAGCTGTTTTTT CASSGSADTGELFF
TRBJ2-5 TRBV27 TRBD2 NA TGTGCCAGCAGGACTAGCGGGAGGTCACAAGAGACCCAGTACTTC CASRTSGRSQETQYF
TRBJ1-2 TRBV7-3 TRBD1 NA TGTGCCAGCAGCCCTGGACAGGGTGGGGCTAACTATGGCTACACCTTC CASSPGQGGANYGYTF
TRBJ1-1 TRBV30 NA NA TGTGCCTGGAGTGTACAGCGGGGTAAGAAGGCGGAAGCTTTCTTT CAWSVQRGKKAEAFF
TRBJ1-1 TRBV27 NA once TGTGCCAGCGCAGACGGGACGCAGGGGCCGGGAGGTGAAGCTTTCTTT CASADGTQGPGGEAFF
TRBJ1-5 TRBV27 NA NA TGTGCCAGCAGTTTATTTTTCGGGGGGACTCAGCCCCAGCATTTT CASSLFFGGTQPQHF
TRBJ1-2 TRBV10-3 TRBD1 NA TGTGCCATCAGGGACAGGGGGGGTTTCGGCTACACCTTC CAIRDRGGFGYTF
TRBJ2-5 TRBV5-1 TRBD1 NA TGCGCCAGCAGTCTGACAGGGTTCCAAGAGACCCAGTACTTC CASSLTGFQETQYF
TRBJ2-3 TRBV7-9 NA NA TGTGCCAGCAGCTTAGTCAGGGCTGGCACAGATACGCAGTATTTT CASSLVRAGTDTQYF
TRBJ2-1 TRBV9 TRBD2 NA TGTGCCAGCAGCCCCGGGCCTAGCGGGATCGATGAGCAGTTCTTC CASSPGPSGIDEQFF